The rows below give T cell receptor beta chains drawn from one sample of a study of T cells in Graves' hyperthyroidism and ophthalmopathy. TCRdb processed the multiplex PCR reads anew with MiXCR; each CDR3 protein has one entry. The sample carries about 640,000 distinct CDR3 sequences, less than 45% recorded once. Input material: peripheral blood or thyroid tissue (not recorded which). The receptors were sampled from an adult man with Graves' disease, either hyperthyroidism or ophthalmopathy (not recorded which). Each CDR3 is given with its conserved first and last residue. Each record gives: J gene, CDR3 length, V gene, D gene, clone size, CDR3 DNA, CDR3 protein. A D gene is named only where the DNA matches it firmly. Clone size appears in some rows only: once, few, many, or a class for an expanded clone.

J gene: TRBJ2-7
CDR3 length: 13
V gene: TRBV6-5
D gene: NA
clone size: many
CDR3 DNA: TGTGCCAGCAGTTCGGGGCTTACCTACGAGCAGTACTTC
CDR3 protein: CASSSGLTYEQYF

J gene: TRBJ1-5
CDR3 length: 12
V gene: TRBV2
D gene: TRBD1
clone size: NA
CDR3 DNA: TGTGCCAGCAGTGAACCCGGACAGGCCCAGCATTTT
CDR3 protein: CASSEPGQAQHF

J gene: TRBJ1-5
CDR3 length: 14
V gene: TRBV15
D gene: NA
clone size: NA
CDR3 DNA: TGTGCCACCAGCGGAGTCCAGGTGAATCAGCCCCAGCATTTT
CDR3 protein: CATSGVQVNQPQHF

J gene: TRBJ1-1
CDR3 length: 15
V gene: TRBV12-3/TRBV12-4
D gene: NA
clone size: NA
CDR3 DNA: TGTGCCAGCTCCTCTGGGGGTTCTATCGTCACTGAAGCTTTCTTT
CDR3 protein: CASSSGGSIVTEAFF

J gene: TRBJ1-5
CDR3 length: 15
V gene: TRBV7-6
D gene: TRBD1
clone size: NA
CDR3 DNA: TGTGCCAGCAGCTTAGCAGGGGGCAGGGATCAGCCCCAGCATTTT
CDR3 protein: CASSLAGGRDQPQHF

J gene: TRBJ2-5
CDR3 length: 13
V gene: TRBV7-2
D gene: NA
clone size: many
CDR3 DNA: TGTGCCAGCAGCCCGACGGTCGGAGAGACCCAGTACTTC
CDR3 protein: CASSPTVGETQYF

J gene: TRBJ2-7
CDR3 length: 14
V gene: TRBV28
D gene: TRBD1
clone size: NA
CDR3 DNA: TGTGCCAGCAGTCCCCCGGGACAGATCTACGAGCGGTACTTC
CDR3 protein: CASSPPGQIYERYF

J gene: TRBJ2-7
CDR3 length: 14
V gene: TRBV7-9
D gene: TRBD1
clone size: few
CDR3 DNA: TGTGCCAGCAGCTCCATGGACAGGGAACACGAGCAGTACTTC
CDR3 protein: CASSSMDREHEQYF

J gene: TRBJ1-2
CDR3 length: 14
V gene: TRBV19
D gene: TRBD1
clone size: NA
CDR3 DNA: TGTGCCAGTGCCCGACCAGGGGGCAGCTATGGCTACACCTTC
CDR3 protein: CASARPGGSYGYTF

J gene: TRBJ2-5
CDR3 length: 16
V gene: TRBV24-1
D gene: NA
clone size: NA
CDR3 DNA: TGTGCCACCAGTCACCAAGCGGACTCGTACCAAGAGACCCAGTACTTC
CDR3 protein: CATSHQADSYQETQYF

J gene: TRBJ1-1
CDR3 length: 14
V gene: TRBV11-1
D gene: NA
clone size: NA
CDR3 DNA: TGTGCCAGCAGCGTTGGTGGGTGGAACACTGAAGCTTTCTTT
CDR3 protein: CASSVGGWNTEAFF

J gene: TRBJ1-2
CDR3 length: 15
V gene: TRBV15
D gene: NA
clone size: NA
CDR3 DNA: TGTGCCACCAGCAGCCGCGAGGGGTTACGGTATGGCTACACCTTC
CDR3 protein: CATSSREGLRYGYTF

J gene: TRBJ1-4
CDR3 length: 20
V gene: TRBV2
D gene: NA
clone size: NA
CDR3 DNA: TGTGCCAGCAGTGCCCATCGACTAGCGGGAGGACGCGAGACCCACGAAAAACTGTTTTTT
CDR3 protein: CASSAHRLAGGRETHEKLFF

J gene: TRBJ2-5
CDR3 length: 13
V gene: TRBV20-1
D gene: NA
clone size: NA
CDR3 DNA: TGCAGTGCCACCGGGCCCTACTCTGAGACCCAGTACTTC
CDR3 protein: CSATGPYSETQYF

J gene: TRBJ2-7
CDR3 length: 14
V gene: TRBV20-1
D gene: TRBD1
clone size: NA
CDR3 DNA: TGCAGTGCTAGTCCGGGACAGGGGGAAAACGAGCAGTACTTC
CDR3 protein: CSASPGQGENEQYF

J gene: TRBJ1-1
CDR3 length: 16
V gene: TRBV5-1
D gene: TRBD1
clone size: few
CDR3 DNA: TGCGCCAGCAGCTTGAGGACAGGAATTGAGGACACTGAAGCTTTCTTT
CDR3 protein: CASSLRTGIEDTEAFF

J gene: TRBJ1-2
CDR3 length: 12
V gene: TRBV29-1
D gene: TRBD1
clone size: NA
CDR3 DNA: TGCAGCGAGGACAGGGTCGCCTATGGCTACACCTTC
CDR3 protein: CSEDRVAYGYTF

J gene: TRBJ1-2
CDR3 length: 13
V gene: TRBV20-1
D gene: NA
clone size: once
CDR3 DNA: TGCAGTGCTAGAGGGGGCAGGGGCGATGGCTACACCTTC
CDR3 protein: CSARGGRGDGYTF

J gene: TRBJ1-5
CDR3 length: 15
V gene: TRBV10-3
D gene: NA
clone size: few
CDR3 DNA: TGTGCCAGCAGCACCGGGACATTGGGCCGTGGAGCCCAGCATTTT
CDR3 protein: CASSTGTLGRGAQHF

J gene: TRBJ2-5
CDR3 length: 18
V gene: TRBV7-9
D gene: TRBD2
clone size: NA
CDR3 DNA: TGTGCCAGCAGCCAAGGACTAGCGGGAGGGCCGGTCCAAGAGACCCAGTACTTC
CDR3 protein: CASSQGLAGGPVQETQYF